The T cell receptor beta chain described here comes from a study of shared clonotypes between healthy human individuals. Study conclusions and caveats: Sorted-subset sequencing, rarefaction showed, was incomplete despite large depth. The low donor count limited represented genetic and exposure-history diversity.

This table comes from immunoSEQ multiplex PCR, and its TCRdb copy is limited to in-frame clones, with some not included. The profile shows 2 million to 3 million clones, 80% to 95% of them singletons. About this clone itself: Its matching antigen is unknown.

The specimen sequenced was naive CD4+ T cells from PBMCs. Subset defined: CD45RA+ positively selected. This clonotype originated in a man between 18 and 29 years old in good health. Some clones in this sample may be carry-over from other donors' samples.

As DNA, the CDR3 is TGCAGCGCCCCGACTGGGGGCACTGAAGCTTTCTTT. Translated: CSAPTGGTEAFF. The gene calls are TRBV29-1 and TRBJ1-1, with D tentatively TRBD1 (5 bases). Germline CDR1 SQVTM, CDR2 ANQGSEA. V lost 7 bases and J 4 bases, leaving 13 bases between the germline ends. CDR3 size: 12 residues.